This T cell receptor beta chain was found in a study of control samples from healthy donors and cancer patients. The CDR3 sequence is 17 residues long. Germline CDR1 MNHNS, CDR2 SASEGT. V was pared by 0 bases and J by 6 bases, with 15 bases between. The data were produced by immunoSEQ multiplex PCR, yet TCRdb's version contains in-frame clones alone and is incomplete. The repertoire holds tens of thousands of clones, with around 90% as singletons. The genes are TRBV6-1 and TRBJ1-6; D perhaps matches TRBD1 (5 bases). The TCR was taken from a man aged 55-75 years with colorectal cancer. Material: PBMCs. The chain's CDR3 is CASSEAGPASGNSPLHF. The CDR3, as DNA: TGTGCCAGCAGTGAAGCGGGACCGGCTAGTGGTAATTCACCCCTCCACTTT.